This entry lists 7 T cell receptor beta chains sequenced from one sample in a study of early T cells in non-severe SARS-CoV-2 infection. TCRdb reprocessed the 5' RACE reads with MiXCR, giving one entry per CDR3 protein. The table has about 100,000 distinct CDR3 sequences, approximately 13% seen once. Sequenced material: whole blood. The receptors here all came from an adult who was a healthcare worker with PCR-confirmed SARS-CoV-2 infection or an uninfected control (not recorded which).

The chain carries TRBV5-6 and TRBJ2-3; D remains unclear. Germline CDR1 reads SGHDT; CDR2 reads YYEEEE. The CDR3 is 13 amino acids. V dropped 5 bases and J dropped 6 bases, with 13 bases sitting between them. The CDR3 spells CASSRQVSDTQYF. Written as DNA, the CDR3 is TGTGCCAGCAGTCGGCAGGTATCGGATACGCAGTATTTT.

V and J are TRBV11-2 and TRBJ1-2; TRBD1 might be the D (6 bases). Germline values: CDR1 SGHAT, CDR2 FQNNGV. Trimming stripped 6 bases from V and 8 bases from J, with 13 bases between. The CDR3 is made up of 12 amino acids. CDR3: CASSLTDRGYTF. The DNA for the CDR3 is TGTGCCAGCAGTTTAACGGACAGAGGCTACACCTTC.

This clonotype has at least ten counts. The chain joins TRBV7-2 to TRBJ1-5; 11 bases line up with TRBD1. This CDR3 has 15 amino acids. The V segment lost 4 bases and the J segment 5 bases; nucleotides outside the gene matches: 4. Germline CDR1 and CDR2: SGHTA and FQGNSA. The CDR3 sequence: CASSSGQGAHQPQHF. CDR3 nucleotides: TGTGCCAGCAGCTCCGGACAGGGGGCCCATCAGCCCCAGCATTTT.

This chain links TRBV11-2 with TRBJ2-5, with a tentative D call TRBD2 (5 bases). Germline CDR1 SGHAT, CDR2 FQNNGV. V was pared by 1 base and J by 1 base, with 10 bases between. This CDR3 spans 15 amino acids. The CDR3 sequence is CASSLAPLAQETQYF. CDR3 nucleotide sequence: TGTGCCAGCAGCTTAGCTCCCCTAGCCCAAGAGACCCAGTACTTC.

This clonotype showed up many times. V is TRBV6-2 or TRBV6-3 and J is TRBJ2-2, with TRBD1 matching over 8 bases. With 7 bases clipped from V and 6 bases from J, the junction kept 1 base outside the gene matches. Looked up from germline, CDR1 is MNHEY and CDR2 is SVGEGT. The CDR3 consists of 12 residues. This CDR3 is CASTGGPGELFF. The DNA for the CDR3 is TGTGCCAGCACAGGGGGCCCCGGGGAGCTGTTTTTT.

This clonotype showed up just a few times. V gene TRBV14 combines with J gene TRBJ2-5; no reliable D call. V was shortened by 1 base and J by 1 base, with 10 bases between the two germline ends. The V gene's germline CDR1 is SGHDN and CDR2 FVKESK. The CDR3 covers 15 residues. In DNA, the CDR3 is TGTGCCAGCAGCCAAGTAGAACACAGCCAAGAGACCCAGTACTTC. This encodes CASSQVEHSQETQYF.

This clonotype was recorded many times. The V gene is TRBV6-2 or TRBV6-3, the J gene TRBJ1-5, with 9 bases matching TRBD1. The CDR3 is made up of 15 amino acids. Germline V CDR1 and CDR2: MNHEY, SVGEGT. The J segment lost 3 bases and the V segment lost 2 bases, leaving 2 bases of the junction unmatched. Here the CDR3 DNA reads TGTGCCAGCAGTTACGGGACAGGGAACAATCAGCCCCAGCATTTT. Protein sequence: CASSYGTGNNQPQHF.